Sequencing of this T cell receptor beta chain was carried out in a study of PD-L1 blockade in urothelial cancer. Study summary: Patients went on atezolizumab in 2014, receiving 1,200 mg intravenously every 3 weeks. Study outcomes and limitations: By 3 weeks, tumor-associated blood clones had expanded more in durable-benefit patients.

As for time point: peripheral blood 6 weeks after treatment start. Per-patient samples, pretreatment and on-treatment, numbered 1 to 8. This CDR3 has 14 residues. CDR1 is SGHTS and CDR2 is YDEGEE in the germline V gene. Trimming cost V 2 bases and J 0 bases, with 6 bases left between them. Spiked synthetic TCR analogs estimated absolute template abundance per PCR. Libraries were prepared by immunoSEQ multiplex PCR; TCRdb keeps only in-frame clonotypes and omits some of them. Of over 70,000 clones listed, over 80% are singletons. Details on this clone: What it recognizes is unknown.

This material consisted of PBMCs, taken around atezolizumab (anti-PD-L1) treatment. This receptor was identified in a man between 65 and 85 years old with urothelial cancer. The chain joins TRBV5-8 to TRBJ1-3; D remains ambiguous. The CDR3 coding sequence is TGTGCCAGCAGCTTCTCGTCCTCTGGAAACACCATATATTTT. It yields the protein CASSFSSSGNTIYF.